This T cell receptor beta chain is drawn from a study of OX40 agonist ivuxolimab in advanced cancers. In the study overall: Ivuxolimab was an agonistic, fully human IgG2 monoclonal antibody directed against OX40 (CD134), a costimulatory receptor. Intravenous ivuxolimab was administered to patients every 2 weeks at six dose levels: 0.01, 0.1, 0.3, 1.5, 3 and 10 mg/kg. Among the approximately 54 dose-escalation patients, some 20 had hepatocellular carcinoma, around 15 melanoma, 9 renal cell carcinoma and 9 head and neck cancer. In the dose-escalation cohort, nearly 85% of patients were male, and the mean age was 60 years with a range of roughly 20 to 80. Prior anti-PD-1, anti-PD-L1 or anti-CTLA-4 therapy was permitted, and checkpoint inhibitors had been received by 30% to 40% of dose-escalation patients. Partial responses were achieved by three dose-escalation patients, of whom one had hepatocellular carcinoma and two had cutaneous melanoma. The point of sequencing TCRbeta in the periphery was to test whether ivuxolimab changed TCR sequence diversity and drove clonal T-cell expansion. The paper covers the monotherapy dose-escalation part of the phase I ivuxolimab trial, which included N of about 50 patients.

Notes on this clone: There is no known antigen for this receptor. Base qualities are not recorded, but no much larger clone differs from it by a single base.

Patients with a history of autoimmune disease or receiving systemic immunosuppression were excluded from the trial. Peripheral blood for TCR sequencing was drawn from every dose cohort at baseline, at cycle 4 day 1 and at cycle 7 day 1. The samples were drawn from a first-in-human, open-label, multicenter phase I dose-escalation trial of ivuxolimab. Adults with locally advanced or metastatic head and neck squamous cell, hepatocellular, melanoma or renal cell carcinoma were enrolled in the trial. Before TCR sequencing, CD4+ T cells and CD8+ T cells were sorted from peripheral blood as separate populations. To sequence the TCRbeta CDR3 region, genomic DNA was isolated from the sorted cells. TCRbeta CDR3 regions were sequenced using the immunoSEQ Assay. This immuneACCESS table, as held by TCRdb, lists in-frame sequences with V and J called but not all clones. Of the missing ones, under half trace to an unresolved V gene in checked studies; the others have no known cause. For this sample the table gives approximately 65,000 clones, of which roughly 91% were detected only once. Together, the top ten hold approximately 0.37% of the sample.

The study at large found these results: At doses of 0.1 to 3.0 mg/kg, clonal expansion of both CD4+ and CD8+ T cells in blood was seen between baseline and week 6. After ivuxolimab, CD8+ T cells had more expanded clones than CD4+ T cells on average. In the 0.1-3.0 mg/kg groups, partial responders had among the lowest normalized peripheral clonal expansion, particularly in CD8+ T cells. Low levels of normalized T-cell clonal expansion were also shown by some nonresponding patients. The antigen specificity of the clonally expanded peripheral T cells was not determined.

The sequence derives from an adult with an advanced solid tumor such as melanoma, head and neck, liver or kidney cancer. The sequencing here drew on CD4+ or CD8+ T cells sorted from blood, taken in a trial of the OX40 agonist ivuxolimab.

CDR3 sequence: CASIPGGGTESTEAFF. The DNA is as follows: TGCGCCAGCATCCCGGGAGGAGGGACGGAGAGCACTGAAGCTTTCTTT. The chain is encoded by TRBV5-1 joined to TRBJ1-1; TRBD1 is a weak D gene call, 5 bases matching. Taken from cysteine to phenylalanine, the CDR3 has 16 residues. Of the read, only the CDR3 DNA is kept; its 48 bases are in frame from base 1. From a lookup of the germline V gene, CDR1 and CDR2 are SGHRS and YFSETQ. V and J lose 6 bases and 4 bases, and a span of 22 bases separates them.